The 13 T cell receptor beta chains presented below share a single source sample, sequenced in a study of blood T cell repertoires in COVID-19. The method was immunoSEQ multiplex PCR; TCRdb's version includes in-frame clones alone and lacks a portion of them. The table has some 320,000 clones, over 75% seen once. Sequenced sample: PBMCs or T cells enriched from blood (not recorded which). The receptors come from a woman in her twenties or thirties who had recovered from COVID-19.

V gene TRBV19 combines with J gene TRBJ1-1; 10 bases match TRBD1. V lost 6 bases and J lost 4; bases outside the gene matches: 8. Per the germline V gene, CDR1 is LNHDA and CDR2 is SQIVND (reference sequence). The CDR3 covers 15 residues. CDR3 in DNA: TGTGCCAGTAGGGGGACAGGGGAGTCGGGCACTGAAGCTTTCTTT. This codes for CASRGTGESGTEAFF.

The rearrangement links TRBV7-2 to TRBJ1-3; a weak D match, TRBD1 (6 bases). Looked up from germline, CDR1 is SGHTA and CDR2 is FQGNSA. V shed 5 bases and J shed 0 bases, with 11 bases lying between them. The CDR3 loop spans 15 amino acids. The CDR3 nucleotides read TGTGCCAGCAGCATAGACAGGTACTCTGGAAACACCATATATTTT. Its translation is CASSIDRYSGNTIYF.

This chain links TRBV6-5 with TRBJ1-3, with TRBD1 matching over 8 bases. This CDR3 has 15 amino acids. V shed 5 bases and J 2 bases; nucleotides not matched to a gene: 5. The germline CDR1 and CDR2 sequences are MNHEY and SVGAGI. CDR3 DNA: TGTGCCAGCAGTAGACAGGGGCCCCCTGGAAACACCATATATTTT. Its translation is CASSRQGPPGNTIYF.

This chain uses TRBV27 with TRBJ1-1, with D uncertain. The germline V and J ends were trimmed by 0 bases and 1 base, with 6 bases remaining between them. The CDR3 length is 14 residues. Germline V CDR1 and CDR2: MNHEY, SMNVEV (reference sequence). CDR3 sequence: CASSLSQQNTEAFF. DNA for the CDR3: TGTGCCAGCAGTTTATCCCAACAGAACACTGAAGCTTTCTTT.

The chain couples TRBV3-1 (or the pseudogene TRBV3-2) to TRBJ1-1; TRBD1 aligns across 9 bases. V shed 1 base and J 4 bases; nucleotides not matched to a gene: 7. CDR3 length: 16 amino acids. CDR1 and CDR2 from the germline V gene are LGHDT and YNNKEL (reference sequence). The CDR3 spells CASSQGRGDRVTEAFF. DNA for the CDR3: TGTGCCAGCAGCCAAGGTAGGGGGGACAGGGTCACTGAAGCTTTCTTT.

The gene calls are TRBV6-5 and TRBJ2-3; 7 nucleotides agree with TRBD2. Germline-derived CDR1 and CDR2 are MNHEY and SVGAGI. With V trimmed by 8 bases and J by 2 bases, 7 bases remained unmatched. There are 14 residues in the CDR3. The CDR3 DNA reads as TGTGCCAGCCAAAAGGCGGGGGACACAGATACGCAGTATTTT. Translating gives CASQKAGDTDTQYF.

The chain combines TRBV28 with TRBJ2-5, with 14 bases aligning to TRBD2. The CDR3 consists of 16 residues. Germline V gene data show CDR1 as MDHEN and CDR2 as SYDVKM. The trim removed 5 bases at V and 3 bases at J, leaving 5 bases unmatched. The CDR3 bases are TGTGCCAGCAGTCTCCGGACTAGCGGGGGGAAAGAGACCCAGTACTTC. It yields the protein CASSLRTSGGKETQYF. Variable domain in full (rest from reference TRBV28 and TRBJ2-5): DVKVTQSSRYLVKRTGEKVFLECVQDMDHENMFWYRQDPGLGLRLIYFSYDVKMKEKGDIPEGYSVSREKKERFSLILESASTNQTSMYLCASSLRTSGGKETQYFGPGTRLLVL.

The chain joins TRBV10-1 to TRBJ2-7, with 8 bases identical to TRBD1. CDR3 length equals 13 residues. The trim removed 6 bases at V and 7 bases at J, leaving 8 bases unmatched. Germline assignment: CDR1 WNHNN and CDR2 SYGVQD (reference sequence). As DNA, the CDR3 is TGCGCCAGCAGGCTGGACAGGGTGGGAGAGCAGTACTTC. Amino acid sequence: CASRLDRVGEQYF.

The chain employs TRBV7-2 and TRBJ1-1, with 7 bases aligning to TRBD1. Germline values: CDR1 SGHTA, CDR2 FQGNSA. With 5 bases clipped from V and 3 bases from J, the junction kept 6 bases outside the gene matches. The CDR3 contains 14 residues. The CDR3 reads CASSVQGSDTEAFF. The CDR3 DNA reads TGTGCCAGCAGCGTACAGGGGTCGGACACTGAAGCTTTCTTT.

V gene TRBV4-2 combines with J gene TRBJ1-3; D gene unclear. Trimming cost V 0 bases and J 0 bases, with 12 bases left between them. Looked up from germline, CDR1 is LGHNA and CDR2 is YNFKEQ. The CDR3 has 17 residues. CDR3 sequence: CASSQDPAGLSGNTIYF. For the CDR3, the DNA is TGTGCCAGCAGCCAAGATCCCGCAGGACTCTCTGGAAACACCATATATTTT.

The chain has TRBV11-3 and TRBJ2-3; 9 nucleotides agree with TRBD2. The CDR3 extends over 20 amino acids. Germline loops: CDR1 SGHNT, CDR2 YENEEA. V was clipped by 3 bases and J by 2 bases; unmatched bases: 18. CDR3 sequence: CASSLGKPGERGATTDTQYF. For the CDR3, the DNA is TGTGCCAGCAGCTTGGGTAAACCTGGGGAGCGGGGGGCCACCACAGATACGCAGTATTTT.

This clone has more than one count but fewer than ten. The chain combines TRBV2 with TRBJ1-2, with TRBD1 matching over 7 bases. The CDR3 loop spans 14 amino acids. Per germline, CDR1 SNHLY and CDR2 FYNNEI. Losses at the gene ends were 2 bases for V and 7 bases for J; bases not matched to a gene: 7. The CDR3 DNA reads TGTGCCAGCAGTGAAACAAGGGGGCAGGGTGGCTACACCTTC. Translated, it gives CASSETRGQGGYTF.

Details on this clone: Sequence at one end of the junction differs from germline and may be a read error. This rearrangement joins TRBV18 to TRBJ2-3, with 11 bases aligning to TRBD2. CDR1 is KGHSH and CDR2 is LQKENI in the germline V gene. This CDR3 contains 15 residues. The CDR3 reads CASSPLAGVTDTQYF. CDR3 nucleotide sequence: TGTGCCAGCTCTCCACTAGCGGGGGTCACAGATACGCAGTATTTT.